The 18 T cell receptor beta chains presented below share a single source sample, sequenced in a study of T cells after yellow fever vaccination. Via MiXCR, TCRdb re-called the 5' RACE reads, giving one row per CDR3 protein. The table records some 390,000 distinct CDR3 sequences, roughly 6.2% of them present only once. Here the sequenced sample was PBMCs, taken 5 days after the yellow fever booster vaccination. These receptor sequences come from a man aged 30 to 45 who received the YFV17D yellow fever vaccine.

The genes are TRBV2 and TRBJ2-3, with 8 nucleotides matching TRBD1. The CDR3 spans 18 residues. J was trimmed by 4 bases and V by 8 bases; bases with no gene match: 20. Germline-derived CDR1 and CDR2 are SNHLY and FYNNEI. CDR3 coding DNA: TGTGCCAGCTGGCGCTTCCTGATGCCAGGGGGCCAGCCAGATACGCAGTATTTT. Amino acid sequence: CASWRFLMPGGQPDTQYF.

In this sample, this clonotype turned up many times. The V call is TRBV7-2, the J call TRBJ1-1, with D uncertain. Germline V gives CDR1 SGHTA, CDR2 FQGNSA. V was clipped by 3 bases and J by 0 bases, with 11 bases between them. CDR3 length: 15 residues. CDR3 protein: CASSFGIVMNTEAFF. As DNA, the CDR3 is TGTGCCAGCAGCTTCGGGATCGTGATGAACACTGAAGCTTTCTTT. The whole variable domain, remainder taken from reference TRBV7-2 and TRBJ1-1, is GAGVSQSPSNKVTEKGKDVELRCDPISGHTALYWYRQSLGQGLEFLIYFQGNSAPDKSGLPSDRFSAERTGGSVSTLTIQRTQQEDSAVYLCASSFGIVMNTEAFFGQGTRLTVV.

This clonotype was counted only a few times. This chain links TRBV9 with TRBJ2-1, with D perhaps matching TRBD2 (6 bases). Germline CDR1 and CDR2: SGDLS and YYNGEE. The CDR3 runs 14 residues. Deletions cut 0 bases from V and 5 bases from J, with 9 bases between. In DNA, the CDR3 is TGTGCCAGCAGCGTAGTGGGACTCGACAATGAGCAGTTCTTC. Protein product: CASSVVGLDNEQFF.

This clonotype was observed at least ten times. This chain connects TRBV6-5 to TRBJ1-1; 9 nucleotides line up with TRBD1. CDR1 is MNHEY, CDR2 SVGAGI, per germline. V was clipped by 6 bases and J by 4 bases; unmatched bases: 0. CDR3 length: 12 amino acids. Here the CDR3 DNA reads TGTGCCAGCAGGACAGGGGGCACTGAAGCTTTCTTT. Its protein is CASRTGGTEAFF.

The chain joins TRBV29-1 to TRBJ2-7; 7 nucleotides match TRBD1. Per germline, CDR1 SQVTM and CDR2 ANQGSEA. This CDR3 has 15 amino acids. The J segment lost 3 bases and the V segment lost 6 bases, leaving 14 bases of the junction unmatched. The CDR3 reads CSVSGEGTDDYEQYF. The CDR3 DNA follows: TGCAGCGTCTCAGGGGAAGGGACAGATGACTACGAGCAGTACTTC.

The rearrangement joins TRBV9 to TRBJ2-3; possibly TRBD2 for D (6 bases). Germline CDR1 and CDR2: SGDLS and YYNGEE. Between the trimmed V and J ends, which lost 4 bases and 1 base, there was a span of 13 bases. The CDR3 has 15 residues. For the CDR3, the DNA is TGTGCCAGCAGCCCCCTGACGGGGGGCACAGATACGCAGTATTTT. Translating gives CASSPLTGGTDTQYF. Combining the CDR3 with reference TRBV9 and TRBJ2-3 gives the whole variable domain DSGVTQTPKHLITATGQRVTLRCSPRSGDLSVYWYQQSLDQGLQFLIQYYNGEERAKGNILERFSAQQFPDLHSELNLSSLELGDSALYFCASSPLTGGTDTQYFGPGTRLTVL.

This clonotype was observed a handful of times. The rearrangement joins TRBV12-3 or TRBV12-4 to TRBJ2-7; the D gene could be TRBD1 or TRBD2 (5 bases each). The length of the CDR3 is 15 residues. The ends were cut back, 3 bases at V and 6 bases at J, with 18 bases in the middle. CDR3 amino acids: CASSLPRGSVGEQYF. The CDR3 DNA follows: TGTGCCAGCAGTTTGCCCCGGGGCAGCGTGGGCGAGCAGTACTTC.

This clonotype has at least ten counts. The chain couples TRBV4-2 to TRBJ2-7, with 8 bases aligning to TRBD1. CDR1 is LGHNA and CDR2 is YNFKEQ in the germline V gene. The CDR3 runs to 15 residues. The junction had 8 bases not matched to a gene; V was cut back by 0 bases and J by 7 bases. CDR3 loop: CASSQDQGAKGEQYF. The CDR3 DNA is TGTGCCAGCAGCCAAGATCAGGGGGCGAAGGGTGAGCAGTACTTC.

This clonotype appeared a few times. The chain uses TRBV9 and TRBJ1-4, with D unclear. V was clipped by 0 bases and J by 7 bases, with 10 bases between them. The CDR3 loop spans 14 amino acids. Germline V gene sequence: CDR1 SGDLS, CDR2 YYNGEE. In DNA form, the CDR3 reads TGTGCCAGCAGCGTAGATGGGGTTACTGAAAAACTGTTTTTT. This translates into CASSVDGVTEKLFF. Together with reference TRBV9 and TRBJ1-4, the CDR3 gives the full variable domain: DSGVTQTPKHLITATGQRVTLRCSPRSGDLSVYWYQQSLDQGLQFLIQYYNGEERAKGNILERFSAQQFPDLHSELNLSSLELGDSALYFCASSVDGVTEKLFFGSGTQLSVL.

This clonotype was recorded at least ten times. J is TRBJ2-6 and V is TRBV5-1; the D is unclear. Germline-derived CDR1 and CDR2 are SGHRS and YFSETQ. The CDR3 loop spans 16 amino acids. V gave up 4 bases and J gave up 0 bases, with 11 bases separating them. CDR3 in DNA: TGCGCCAGCAGCCCCTCGGCCAGCTCTGGGGCCAACGTCCTGACTTTC. Its protein is CASSPSASSGANVLTF.

The sample holds many counts of this clonotype. V gene TRBV7-2 combines with J gene TRBJ1-2; D uncertain. The CDR3 is made up of 13 amino acids. V lost 0 bases to trimming and J lost 2 bases, with 4 bases between them. The germline V gene has CDR1 SGHTA and CDR2 FQGNSA. CDR3 DNA: TGTGCCAGCAGCTTAGCCACCAACTATGGCTACACCTTC. It yields the protein CASSLATNYGYTF.

This chain connects TRBV20-1 to TRBJ2-5; weak D call: TRBD1 (6 bases). In germline, CDR1 is DFQATT, CDR2 SNEGSKA (reference sequence). The V and J ends lost 0 bases and 5 bases respectively, with 10 bases between them. This CDR3 contains 13 residues. The CDR3 sequence is CSARDLQGETQYF. DNA for the CDR3: TGCAGTGCTAGAGATCTCCAGGGGGAGACCCAGTACTTC.

Of note for this clonotype: An end of the junction does not agree with germline; a read error may underlie this. This rearrangement joins TRBV20-1 to TRBJ2-1; D is possibly TRBD2 (6 bases). This CDR3 has 14 residues. Germline V CDR1 and CDR2: DFQATT, SNEGSKA (reference sequence). CDR3 in amino acids: CSAGEAGRNNEQFF. In DNA form, the CDR3 reads TGCAGTGCTGGAGAGGCGGGACGAAACAATGAGCAGTTCTTC.

There are a few counts of this clonotype. J is TRBJ2-5 and V is TRBV7-2; D uncertain. Germline CDR1 and CDR2: SGHTA and FQGNSA. The CDR3 extends over 13 amino acids. Trimming pared 4 bases from V and 1 base from J, leaving 7 bases between. CDR3 coding DNA: TGTGCCAGCAGCTCCCGGGCCCAAGAGACCCAGTACTTC. This encodes CASSSRAQETQYF. The whole variable domain, filled in from reference TRBV7-2 and TRBJ2-5, reads GAGVSQSPSNKVTEKGKDVELRCDPISGHTALYWYRQSLGQGLEFLIYFQGNSAPDKSGLPSDRFSAERTGGSVSTLTIQRTQQEDSAVYLCASSSRAQETQYFGPGTRLLVL.

This clonotype was detected ten times or more. This chain uses TRBV30 with TRBJ2-1; D call uncertain. The CDR3 sequence is 14 residues long. CDR1 is GTSNPN and CDR2 is SVGIG in the germline V gene (reference sequence). V lost 0 bases, J lost 8 bases, and 14 bases lay in between. Written as DNA, the CDR3 is TGTGCCTGGAGTGTCCCTGGGTGGCGCGATGAGCAGTTCTTC. Translated, it gives CAWSVPGWRDEQFF.

Many counts were recorded for this clonotype. This rearrangement joins TRBV7-2 to TRBJ2-1, with 11 bases identical to TRBD2. The CDR3 loop spans 15 amino acids. Germline V CDR1 and CDR2: SGHTA, FQGNSA. The trim removed 3 bases at V and 10 bases at J, leaving 8 bases unmatched. The CDR3 loop is CASSLISGRAGEQFF. CDR3 DNA sequence: TGTGCCAGCAGCTTGATTAGCGGGAGGGCCGGGGAGCAGTTCTTC. Complete variable domain (other parts from reference TRBV7-2 and TRBJ2-1): GAGVSQSPSNKVTEKGKDVELRCDPISGHTALYWYRQSLGQGLEFLIYFQGNSAPDKSGLPSDRFSAERTGGSVSTLTIQRTQQEDSAVYLCASSLISGRAGEQFFGPGTRLTVL.

This clonotype was detected only a few times. The chain has TRBV5-6 and TRBJ2-1; D possibly corresponds to TRBD2 (6 bases). The germline V gene encodes CDR1 SGHDT and CDR2 YYEEEE. This CDR3 has 15 amino acids. V was shortened by 1 base and J by 6 bases, with 14 bases between the two germline ends. This CDR3 is CASSLYLATSNEQFF. Here the CDR3 DNA reads TGTGCCAGCAGCTTGTATCTAGCGACCTCCAATGAGCAGTTCTTC.

This clonotype was recorded at least ten times. J is TRBJ2-7 and V is TRBV20-1; 7 nucleotides line up with TRBD1. The CDR3 is 15 amino acids. Looked up from germline, CDR1 is DFQATT and CDR2 is SNEGSKA (reference sequence). V was clipped by 4 bases and J by 5 bases; unmatched bases: 14. The CDR3 sequence: CSAKRRRTGFDEQYF. The CDR3 DNA reads as TGCAGTGCTAAGAGGAGAAGGACAGGTTTCGACGAGCAGTACTTC.